This T cell receptor beta chain was recovered during a study of T cell responses to AZD1222 COVID-19 vaccine (dated by TCRdb to 2020 to 2022). For the study in its entirety: AZD1222 recipients whose second dose came at about 4 weeks and those whose second dose came at about 12 weeks were combined into one group, since spike-specific TCR depth and breadth did not differ between the two schedules. Trial participants were enrolled into age subgroups of 18-55, 56-69 and 70-plus years, which contained 148, 28 and 57 TCR-sequenced participants, respectively. A total of about 230 trial participants underwent TCR sequencing, of whom about 210 received two doses of AZD1222 and about 25 received two doses of the MenACWY control vaccine.

The CDR3 regions of human TCRbeta chains were analyzed by immunosequencing. For the original study's pipeline: TCRs in the repertoires were compared against a reference library of SARS-CoV-2-specific TCRs that had been generated with the MIRA antigen-specificity platform. Breadth was defined as the fraction of unique TCRs that were SARS-CoV-2-associated, and depth was defined as the fraction of total T cells that were SARS-CoV-2-associated. Each spike-specific TCR was assigned to its reactive spike region and to a CD4 or CD8 class using the MIRA data. Log10-transformed breadth and depth values were compared by one-way ANOVA with Sidak's multiple comparisons tests. TCRdb took over this immuneACCESS table, retaining in-frame rearrangements with V and J assigned. Such tables are incomplete; in checked studies, under half of the missing clones stem from an unresolved V gene, and the remainder is unexplained. V and J calls and clone size follow that table, whereas D and trimming were derived from the DNA. The sample table contains 110,000 to 150,000 clones; only one count was recorded for over 75% of them. Under 9.5% of the sample rests with the top ten.

From its cysteine to its phenylalanine, the CDR3 spans 13 amino acids. The entry retains the CDR3 DNA only, 39 bases that are in frame from base 1. V ends up 4 bases short and J 8 bases short, with an unmatched junction base count of 8. CDR1 and CDR2 are read off the germline V gene (reference sequence) as GTSNPN and SVGIG. This clone occurred a few times. No cognate antigen has been identified for it. Per-nucleotide qualities are absent, and no much larger clonotype sits a single base away. The intended sense of this specimen's time point label: baseline before first vaccination. Vaccinee samples came from UK trials COV001 and COV002, including a single-blind randomized controlled phase 2/3 trial of AZD1222 (ChAdOx1 nCoV-19) in healthy adults. For TCRbeta chain sequencing, PBMC samples from trial participants were taken at day 0 and at day 28 after the second dose. Study-wide findings and limitations: Conclusions about previously exposed vaccinees are limited because only six or seven AZD1222 recipients were SARS-CoV-2 seropositive at baseline. In the small 56-69-year group, the increase in depth fell short of significance, most likely because of low power. Vaccine-associated CD4 TCRs spanned the whole spike protein, with dominant responses in regions 160-218 and 743-854. Participants were mostly white British and included more females than males, and it was suggested by the authors that clonal diversity may have been underestimated. Spike-specific TCR breadth and depth rose significantly after two AZD1222 doses compared with day 0 and with MenACWY recipients. Epitopes outside the regions mutated in the B.1.351 and B.1.1.7 variants were reportedly recognized by nearly half of the unique spike-specific TCRs. Because no samples from the day 14 peak response were available, repertoires could be characterized only after the peak T cell response.

This TCR came from an adult in good health. This chain joins TRBV30 to TRBJ1-3; TRBD1 agrees with 7 junctional bases. The input for sequencing was peripheral blood, taken on day 0 of AZD1222 vaccination. The CDR3: CAWTGQVGDTIYF. Here is the DNA: TGTGCCTGGACAGGACAGGTTGGGGACACCATATATTTT.